This T cell receptor beta chain appears in the sequencing data of a study of Ad26.COV2.S vaccination and SARS-CoV-2 variants. Clones were sequenced by immunoSEQ multiplex PCR, and TCRdb holds only the in-frame ones, with some missing. This table holds approximately 400,000 clones, around 90% found once. Comment on this clone: Its antigen is undetermined.

CDR3 size: 15 residues. V was cut by 2 bases and J by 4 bases, with 15 bases left in between. Germline CDR1 MNHEY, CDR2 SMNVEV (reference sequence). Study-level points and caveats: Analyses of TCR breadth and depth may have underestimated total T cell responses. It was reported that spike-specific CD8+ and CD4+ T cell responses were substantially broad after vaccination. Vaccine and placebo recipients had comparable breadth of non-spike TCRs.

The receptor was isolated from a human donor who had recovered from COVID-19. V gene TRBV27 combines with J gene TRBJ2-7; TRBD2 is a possible D gene (6 bases). Material: peripheral blood, obtained after recovery from COVID-19. For the CDR3, the DNA is TGTGCCAGCAGTTTAACTGGAGGGACGGGGTACGAGCAGTACTTC. Its protein product is CASSLTGGTGYEQYF.